This T cell receptor beta chain came from a study of blood T cell repertoires in COVID-19. As for the study in general: Acute and convalescent COVID-19 samples came from the United States, Italy and Spain.

Per the authors' pipeline: Reference gene primer amplification yielded estimated nucleated cell counts. Assay: immunoSEQ multiplex PCR; the TCRdb copy retains only in-frame clones and omits some. V and J calls and clone size come straight from that table; D and trimming were deduced from the DNA. The sample lists 45,000 to 60,000 clones; more than 80% were seen once. This clone was detected once. CDR1 is LNHDA and CDR2 is SQIVND in the germline V gene (reference sequence). The CDR3 sequence is 12 residues long. The V gene lost 7 bases and the J gene lost 6 bases, with 7 bases spanning the gap. This TCR came from a human donor in a cohort sampled during active COVID-19. Sequenced: peripheral blood. V gene TRBV19 combines with J gene TRBJ1-6; D possibly corresponds to TRBD1 (6 bases). The chain's CDR3 is CASKGGNSPLHF. In DNA form, the CDR3 reads TGTGCCAGTAAAGGGGGTAATTCACCCCTCCACTTT.